This T cell receptor beta chain appears in the sequencing data of a study of cytomegalovirus exposure and HLA in healthy donors. Study observations and caveats: In vitro confirmation showed three CMV-associated chains to be CMV antigen specific.

As to this clone: Its antigen is not known.

Vbeta (60) and Jbeta (13) primers were used in the PCR. TCRdb keeps only in-frame clones here, not all; method: immunoSEQ multiplex PCR. The profile shows approximately 150,000 clones, roughly four fifths of them singletons. The V segment lost 5 bases and the J segment 8 bases; nucleotides outside the gene matches: 6. CDR3 length: 14 residues. Germline assignment: CDR1 SGHTA and CDR2 FQGNSA. The sequence came from a man aged 50 to 60 in good health and CMV-seropositive. This chain links TRBV7-2 with TRBJ2-1; 10 nucleotides agree with TRBD2. The sample comprised PBMCs. As DNA, the CDR3 is TGTGCCAGCAGCACCAGGACTAGCGGTTATGAGCAGTTCTTC. Translating it yields CASSTRTSGYEQFF.